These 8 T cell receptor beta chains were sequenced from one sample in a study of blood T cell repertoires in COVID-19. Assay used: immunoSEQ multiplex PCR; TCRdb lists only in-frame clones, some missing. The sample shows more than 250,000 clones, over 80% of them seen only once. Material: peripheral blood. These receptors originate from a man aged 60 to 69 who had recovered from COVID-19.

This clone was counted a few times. The CDR3 DNA follows: TGTGCCACCAGCACCCCTGGGGGGGCTGAAGCTTTCTTT. Translated, it gives CATSTPGGAEAFF. V is TRBV24-1 and J is TRBJ1-1; perhaps TRBD1 as D (5 bases). CDR1 is KGHDR and CDR2 is SFDVKD in the germline V gene. V dropped 7 bases and J dropped 6 bases, with 14 bases sitting between them. The CDR3 covers 13 residues.

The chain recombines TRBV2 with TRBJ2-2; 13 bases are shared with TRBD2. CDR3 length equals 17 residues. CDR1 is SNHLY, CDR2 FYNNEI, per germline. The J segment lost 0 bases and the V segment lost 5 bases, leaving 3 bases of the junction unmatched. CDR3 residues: CASSRTSGGPNTGELFF. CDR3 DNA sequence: TGTGCCAGCAGTCGGACTAGCGGGGGTCCGAACACCGGGGAGCTGTTTTTT. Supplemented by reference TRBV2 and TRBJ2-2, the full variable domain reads EPEVTQTPSHQVTQMGQEVILRCVPISNHLYFYWYRQILGQKVEFLVSFYNNEISEKSEIFDDQFSVERPDGSNFTLKIRSTKLEDSAMYFCASSRTSGGPNTGELFFGEGSRLTVL.

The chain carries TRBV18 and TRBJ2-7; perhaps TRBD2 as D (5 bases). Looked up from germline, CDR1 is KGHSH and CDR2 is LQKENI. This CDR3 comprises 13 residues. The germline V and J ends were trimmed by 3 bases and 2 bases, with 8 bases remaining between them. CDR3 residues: CASSPGNAYEQYF. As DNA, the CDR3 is TGTGCCAGCTCACCCGGGAACGCCTACGAGCAGTACTTC.

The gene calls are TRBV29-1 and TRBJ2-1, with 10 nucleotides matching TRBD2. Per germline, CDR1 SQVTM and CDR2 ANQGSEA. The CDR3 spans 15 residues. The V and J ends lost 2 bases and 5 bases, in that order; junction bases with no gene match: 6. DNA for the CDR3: TGCAGCGTTGAACTAGCGGGAGTGTCCCACAATGAGCAGTTCTTC. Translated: CSVELAGVSHNEQFF.

DNA of the CDR3: TGCGCCAGCAGCTCGACAGGTCCTAACTATGGCTACACCTTC. Translation gives CASSSTGPNYGYTF. The chain employs TRBV5-1 and TRBJ1-2; D perhaps matches TRBD1 (6 bases). Germline V gene lookup returns CDR1 SGHRS and CDR2 YFSETQ. This CDR3 has 14 amino acids. V dropped 3 bases and J dropped 0 bases, with 9 bases sitting between them.

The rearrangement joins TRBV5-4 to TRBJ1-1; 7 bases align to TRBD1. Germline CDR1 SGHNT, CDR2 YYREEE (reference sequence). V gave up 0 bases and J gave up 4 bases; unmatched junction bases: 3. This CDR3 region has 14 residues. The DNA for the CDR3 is TGTGCCAGCAGCTTGGTGGGGACAGTCACTGAAGCTTTCTTT. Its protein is CASSLVGTVTEAFF.

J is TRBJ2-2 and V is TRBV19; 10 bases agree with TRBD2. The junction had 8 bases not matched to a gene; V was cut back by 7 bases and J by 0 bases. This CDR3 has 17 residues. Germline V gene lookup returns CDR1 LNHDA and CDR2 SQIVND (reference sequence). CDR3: CASKAASGGANTGELFF. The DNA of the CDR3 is TGTGCCAGTAAAGCGGCTAGCGGGGGAGCGAACACCGGGGAGCTGTTTTTT.

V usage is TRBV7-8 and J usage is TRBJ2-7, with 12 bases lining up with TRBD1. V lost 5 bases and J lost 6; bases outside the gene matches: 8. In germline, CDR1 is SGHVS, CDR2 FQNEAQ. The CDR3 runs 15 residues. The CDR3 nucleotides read TGTGCCAGCAGCCTACTTGGGACAGGGGGCTCCGAGCAGTACTTC. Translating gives CASSLLGTGGSEQYF.